This T cell receptor (beta chain) was identified in a study of blood T cell repertoires in COVID-19. How the authors handled the data: Estimation of nucleated cell counts relied on the amplification of reference gene primers. Measured with immunoSEQ multiplex PCR; TCRdb has only the in-frame clones, and not every one. The V and J calls and clone size come from that table; D and trimming were worked out from the DNA. The sample has 150,000 to 200,000 clones; approximately 93% are singletons. The CDR3 consists of 13 residues. Trimming cost V 6 bases and J 0 bases, with 9 bases left between them. The germline gives CDR1 LNHDA, CDR2 SQIVND (reference sequence).

The sequence was obtained from an older woman with COVID-19, enrolled during active disease. The sample comprised peripheral blood. The genes are TRBV19 and TRBJ2-7; possibly TRBD1 for D (6 bases). The CDR3 protein is CASSGQSSYEQYF. The CDR3 DNA follows: TGTGCCAGTAGCGGACAGAGCTCCTACGAGCAGTACTTC.